The entry below gives a single T cell receptor (beta chain) sequence along with its context. This sample is part of a study of T cells in Graves' hyperthyroidism and ophthalmopathy. It was less than 13 ml of fresh peripheral blood that supplied the PBMCs. Template material for amplifying TCR beta CDR3 regions consisted of RNA transcripts. HTBI primers were the set used in a first-round RT-PCR of the TCR CDR3. TCRdb reprocessed the multiplex PCR reads via MiXCR and lists one record per CDR3 protein. The data show about 840,000 distinct CDR3 sequences, with approximately 40% seen just once and around 10% held by the top ten. Sequenced material: blood. The origin of this receptor is a young man with Graves' hyperthyroidism.

The CDR3 is CSAVRENFHEQYF. Written as DNA, the CDR3 is TGCAGTGCCGTTAGGGAGAATTTCCACGAGCAGTACTTC. The chain is built from TRBV20-1 and TRBJ2-7, with D possibly matching TRBD2 (5 bases). V was pared by 6 bases and J by 5 bases, with 17 bases between. The CDR3 has 13 residues. CDR1 DFQATT and CDR2 SNEGSKA come from the germline V gene (reference sequence).